This T cell receptor (beta chain) was retrieved from a study of blood T cell repertoires in COVID-19. Study as a whole: Spain, Italy and the United States supplied samples that represented acute and convalescent COVID-19. Nucleic acid was either cDNA or gDNA, and it came from T cells, B-cell-depleted T cells, or PBMCs.

In the original workflow: Amplification with reference gene primers provided the estimates of nucleated cell counts. Sequencing was performed with immunoSEQ multiplex PCR; in TCRdb, only in-frame clones are kept and a portion is missing. Clonal size and the V and J genes are those of that table, whereas D and trimming came from the DNA. The repertoire consists of about 210,000 clones, with under 95% occurring once and the leading ten covering roughly 1.2%. This CDR3 comprises 15 residues. The V segment lost 2 bases and the J segment 3 bases; nucleotides outside the gene matches: 4. Germline values: CDR1 SGHDN, CDR2 FVKESK.

The clonotype comes from a man aged 25 to 45 with acute or convalescent COVID-19. The chain is built from TRBV14 and TRBJ2-4; TRBD1 matches at 7 bases. The source material was peripheral blood. CDR3: CASSQKQGLKNIQYF. For the CDR3, the DNA is TGTGCCAGCAGCCAAAAACAGGGGCTCAAAAACATTCAGTACTTC. Variable domain in full (rest from reference TRBV14 and TRBJ2-4): EAGVTQFPSHSVIEKGQTVTLRCDPISGHDNLYWYRRVMGKEIKFLLHFVKESKQDESGMPNNRFLAERTGGTYSTLKVQPAELEDSGVYFCASSQKQGLKNIQYFGAGTRLSVL.